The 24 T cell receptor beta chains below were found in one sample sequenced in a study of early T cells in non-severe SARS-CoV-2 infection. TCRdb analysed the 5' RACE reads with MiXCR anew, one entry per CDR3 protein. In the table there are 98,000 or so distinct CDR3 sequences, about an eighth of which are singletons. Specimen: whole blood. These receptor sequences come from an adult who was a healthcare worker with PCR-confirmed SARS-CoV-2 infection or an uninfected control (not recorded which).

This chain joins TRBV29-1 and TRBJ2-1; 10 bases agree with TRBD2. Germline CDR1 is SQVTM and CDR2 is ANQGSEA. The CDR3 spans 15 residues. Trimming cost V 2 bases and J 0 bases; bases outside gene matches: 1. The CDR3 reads CSVETSGVSYNEQFF. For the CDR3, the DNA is TGCAGCGTTGAAACTAGCGGGGTCTCCTACAATGAGCAGTTCTTC.

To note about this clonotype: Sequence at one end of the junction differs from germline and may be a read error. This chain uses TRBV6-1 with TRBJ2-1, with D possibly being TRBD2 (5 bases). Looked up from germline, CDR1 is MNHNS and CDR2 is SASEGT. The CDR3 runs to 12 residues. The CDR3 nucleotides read TGTGCCAGCAGCCTCCCCGGGAATGAGCGGTTCTTC. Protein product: CASSLPGNERFF.

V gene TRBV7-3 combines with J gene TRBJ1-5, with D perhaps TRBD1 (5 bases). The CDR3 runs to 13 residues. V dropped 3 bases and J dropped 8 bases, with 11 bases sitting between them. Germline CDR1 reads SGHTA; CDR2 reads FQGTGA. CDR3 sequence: CASSFGRGEPQHF. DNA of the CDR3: TGTGCCAGCAGCTTCGGTCGGGGGGAGCCCCAGCATTTT.

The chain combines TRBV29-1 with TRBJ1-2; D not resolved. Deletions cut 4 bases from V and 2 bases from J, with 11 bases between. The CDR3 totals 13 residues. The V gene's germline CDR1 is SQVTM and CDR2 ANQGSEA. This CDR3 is CSVGGLGNYGYTF. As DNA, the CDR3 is TGCAGCGTTGGAGGGCTAGGGAACTATGGCTACACCTTC.

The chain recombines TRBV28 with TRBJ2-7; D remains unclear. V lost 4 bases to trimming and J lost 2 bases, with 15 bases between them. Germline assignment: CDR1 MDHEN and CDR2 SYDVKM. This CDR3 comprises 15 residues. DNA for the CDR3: TGTGCCAGCAGTTCCCCCCGAGGCAGGACCTACGAGCAGTACTTC. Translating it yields CASSSPRGRTYEQYF.

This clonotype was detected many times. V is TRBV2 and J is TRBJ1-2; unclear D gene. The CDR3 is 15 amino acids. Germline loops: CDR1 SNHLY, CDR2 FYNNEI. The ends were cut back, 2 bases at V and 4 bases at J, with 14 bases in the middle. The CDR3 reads CASSERPRVGYGYTF. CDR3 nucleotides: TGTGCCAGCAGTGAACGCCCGAGGGTCGGCTATGGCTACACCTTC.

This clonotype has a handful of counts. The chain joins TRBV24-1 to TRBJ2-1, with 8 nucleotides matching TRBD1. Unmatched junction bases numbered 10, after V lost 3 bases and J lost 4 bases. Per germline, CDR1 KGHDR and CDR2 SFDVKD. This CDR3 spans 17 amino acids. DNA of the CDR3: TGTGCCACCAGTGATCCACCGGGACAGGACATTTACAATGAGCAGTTCTTC. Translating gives CATSDPPGQDIYNEQFF.

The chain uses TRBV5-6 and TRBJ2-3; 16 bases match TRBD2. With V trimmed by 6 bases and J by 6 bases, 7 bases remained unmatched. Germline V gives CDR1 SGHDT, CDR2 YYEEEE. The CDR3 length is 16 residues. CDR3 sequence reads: CASTGGTSGGADTQYF. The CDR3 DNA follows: TGTGCCAGCACCGGAGGGACTAGCGGGGGGGCGGATACGCAGTATTTT.

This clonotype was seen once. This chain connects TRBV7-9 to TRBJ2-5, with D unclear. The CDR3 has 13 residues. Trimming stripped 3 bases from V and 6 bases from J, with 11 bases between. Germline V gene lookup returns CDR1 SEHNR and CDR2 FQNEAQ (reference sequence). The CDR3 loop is CASSLVTLKTQYF. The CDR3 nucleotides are TGTGCCAGCAGCTTGGTGACCCTAAAGACCCAGTACTTC.

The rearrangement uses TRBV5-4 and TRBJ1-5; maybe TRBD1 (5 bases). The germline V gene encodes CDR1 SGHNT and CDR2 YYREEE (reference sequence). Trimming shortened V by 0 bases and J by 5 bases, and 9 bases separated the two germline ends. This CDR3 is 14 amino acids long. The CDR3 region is CASSLAPGDQPQHF. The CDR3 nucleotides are TGTGCCAGCAGCTTGGCGCCGGGGGATCAGCCCCAGCATTTT.

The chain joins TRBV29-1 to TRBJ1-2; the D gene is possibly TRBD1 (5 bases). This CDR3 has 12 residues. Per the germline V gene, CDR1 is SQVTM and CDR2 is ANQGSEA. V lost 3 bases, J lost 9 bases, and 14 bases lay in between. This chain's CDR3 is CSVDNGASRYTF. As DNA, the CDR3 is TGCAGCGTTGATAACGGGGCTAGTCGCTACACCTTC.

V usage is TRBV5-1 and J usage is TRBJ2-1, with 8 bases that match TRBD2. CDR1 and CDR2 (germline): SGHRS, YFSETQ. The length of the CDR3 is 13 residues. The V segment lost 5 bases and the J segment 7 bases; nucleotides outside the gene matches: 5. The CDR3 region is CASRVAGTNEQFF. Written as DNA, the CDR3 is TGCGCCAGCAGGGTAGCGGGGACGAATGAGCAGTTCTTC.

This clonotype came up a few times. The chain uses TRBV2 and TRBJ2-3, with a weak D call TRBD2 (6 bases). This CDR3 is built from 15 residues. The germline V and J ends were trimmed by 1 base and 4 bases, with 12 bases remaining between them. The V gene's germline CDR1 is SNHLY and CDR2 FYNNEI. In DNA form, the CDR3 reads TGTGCCAGCAGTGAAGACGGGAGAATGGCAGATACGCAGTATTTT. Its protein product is CASSEDGRMADTQYF.

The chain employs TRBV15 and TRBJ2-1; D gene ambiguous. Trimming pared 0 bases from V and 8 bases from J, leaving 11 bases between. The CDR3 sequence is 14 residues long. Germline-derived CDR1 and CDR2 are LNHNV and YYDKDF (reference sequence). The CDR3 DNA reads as TGTGCCACCAGCAGAGATCTGGTGTCGGATGAGCAGTTCTTC. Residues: CATSRDLVSDEQFF.

CDR3: CSVTGGWNTEAFF. CDR3 sequence (DNA): TGCAGCGTCACAGGGGGTTGGAACACTGAAGCTTTCTTT. The chain combines TRBV29-1 with TRBJ1-1, with TRBD1 identical over 8 bases. Trimming at V came to 6 bases and at J to 1 base, leaving 4 bases not matched to a gene. The CDR3 extends over 13 amino acids. The germline CDR1 and CDR2 sequences are SQVTM and ANQGSEA.

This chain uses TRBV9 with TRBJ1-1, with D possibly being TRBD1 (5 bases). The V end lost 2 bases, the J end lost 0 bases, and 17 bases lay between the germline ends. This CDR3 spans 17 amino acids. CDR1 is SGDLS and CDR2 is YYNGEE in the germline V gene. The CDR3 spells CASSVGPQANMNTEAFF. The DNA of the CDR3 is TGTGCCAGCAGCGTGGGACCGCAAGCAAACATGAACACTGAAGCTTTCTTT.

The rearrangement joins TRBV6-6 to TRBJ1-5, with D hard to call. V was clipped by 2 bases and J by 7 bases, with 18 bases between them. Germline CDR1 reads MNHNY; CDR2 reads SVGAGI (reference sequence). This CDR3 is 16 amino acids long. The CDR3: CASSYPGGEVRQPQHF. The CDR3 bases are TGTGCCAGCAGTTACCCTGGTGGTGAGGTGAGACAGCCCCAGCATTTT.

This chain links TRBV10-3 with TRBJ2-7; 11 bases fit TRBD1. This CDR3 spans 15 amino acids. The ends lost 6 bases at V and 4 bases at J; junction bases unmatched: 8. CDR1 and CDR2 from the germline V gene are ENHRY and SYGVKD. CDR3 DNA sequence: TGTGCCATCAGGGTGCAGGACAGGGGGCCATACGAGCAGTACTTC. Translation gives CAIRVQDRGPYEQYF.

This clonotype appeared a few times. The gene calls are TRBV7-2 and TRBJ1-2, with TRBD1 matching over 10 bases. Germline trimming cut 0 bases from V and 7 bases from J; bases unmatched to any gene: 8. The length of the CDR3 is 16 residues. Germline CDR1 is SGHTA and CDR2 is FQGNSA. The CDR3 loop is CASSLAGRQGASGYTF. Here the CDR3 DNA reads TGTGCCAGCAGCTTAGCGGGGAGACAGGGGGCTAGTGGCTACACCTTC.

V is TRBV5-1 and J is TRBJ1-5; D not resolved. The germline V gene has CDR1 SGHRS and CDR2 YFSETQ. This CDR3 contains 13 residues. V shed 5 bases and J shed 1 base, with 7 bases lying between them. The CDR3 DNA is TGCGCCAGCAGAGAAGACAGCAATCAGCCCCAGCATTTT. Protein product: CASREDSNQPQHF.

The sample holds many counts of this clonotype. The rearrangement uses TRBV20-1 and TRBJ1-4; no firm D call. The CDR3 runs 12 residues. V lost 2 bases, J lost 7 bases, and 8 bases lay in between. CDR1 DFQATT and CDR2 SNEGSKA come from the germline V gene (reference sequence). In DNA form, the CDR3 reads TGCAGTGCTAGATCCGCCACTGAAAAACTGTTTTTT. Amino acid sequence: CSARSATEKLFF.

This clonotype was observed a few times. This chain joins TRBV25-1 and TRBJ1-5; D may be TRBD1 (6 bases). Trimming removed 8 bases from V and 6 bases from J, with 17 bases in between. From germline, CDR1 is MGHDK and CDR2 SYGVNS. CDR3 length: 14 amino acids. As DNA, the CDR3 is TGTGCCAGCGAAATTACAGGGAAAGGTCAGCCCCAGCATTTT. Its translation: CASEITGKGQPQHF.

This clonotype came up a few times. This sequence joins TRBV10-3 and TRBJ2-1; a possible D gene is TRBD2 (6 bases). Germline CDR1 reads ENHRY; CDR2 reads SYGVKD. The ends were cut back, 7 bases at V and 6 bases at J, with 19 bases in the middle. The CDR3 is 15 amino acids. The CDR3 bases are TGTGCCATCACCCCAGACTCGGAGGGTGCCAATGAGCAGTTCTTC. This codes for CAITPDSEGANEQFF.

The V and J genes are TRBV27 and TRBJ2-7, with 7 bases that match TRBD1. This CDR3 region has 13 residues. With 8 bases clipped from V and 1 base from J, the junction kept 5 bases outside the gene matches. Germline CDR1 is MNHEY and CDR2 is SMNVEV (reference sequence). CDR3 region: CASSGQISYEQYF. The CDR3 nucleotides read TGTGCCAGCTCGGGACAGATATCCTACGAGCAGTACTTC.